Listed below are T cell receptor beta chains from one sample, sequenced in a study of CD8+CD57+ T cells in acquired aplastic anemia. Using its own MiXCR run on the reads, TCRdb lists one record per CDR3 protein. The sample lists 150,000 to 200,000 distinct CDR3 sequences, approximately 48% occurring once. Specimen: sorted CD4+, CD8+, or CD8+CD57+ T cells (not recorded which) from PBMCs. The origin of the receptors is a human donor with aplastic anemia. CDR3s include the opening cysteine and the closing phenylalanine or tryptophan. The D gene is left open where the match is weak. A clone size is listed for some rows: how often the clone was seen (once, few, many), or a class if it is expanded.

J	size	V	D	DNA	CDR3
TRBJ2-5	NA	TRBV4-2	TRBD2	TGTGCCAGCAGCCAAGAGACGGGAGGAGGAAGAGAGACCCAGTACTTC	CASSQETGGGRETQYF
TRBJ1-3	many	TRBV10-3	NA	TGTGCCATCAGTGAGTCCTCTGGAAACACCATATATTTT	CAISESSGNTIYF
TRBJ1-2	NA	TRBV7-9	NA	TGTGTCAGCAGCTTAGAGCAGGCAGGTTCCTATGGCTACACCTTC	CVSSLEQAGSYGYTF
TRBJ2-5	many	TRBV7-2	NA	TGTGCCAGCAGCTTAGTTGCAGCGTCTGAGACCCAGTACTTC	CASSLVAASETQYF
TRBJ2-5	once	TRBV24-1	NA	TGTGCCACCAGTGAGAGGTACCAAGAGACCCAGTACTTC	CATSERYQETQYF
TRBJ2-2	few	TRBV9	NA	TGTGCCAGCAGCGTAGCGGTGTCCGGGGAGCTGTTTTTT	CASSVAVSGELFF
TRBJ2-7	NA	TRBV2	NA	TGTGCTAGCAGTGCGCGATATACCTACGAGCAGTACTTC	CASSARYTYEQYF
TRBJ2-6	many	TRBV9	NA	TGTGCCAGCAGCCTCGGAGCAGGGACTGGGGCCAACGTCCTGACTTTC	CASSLGAGTGANVLTF
TRBJ2-1	once	TRBV2	TRBD1	TGTGCCAGCAAGCCACCGGGACAGGTAGTAAATGAGCAGTTCTTC	CASKPPGQVVNEQFF
TRBJ1-2	NA	TRBV24-1	NA	TGTGCCACCAGTGAGGTGGGGAACGGCTACACCTTC	CATSEVGNGYTF
TRBJ2-7	NA	TRBV2	NA	TGTGCCAGCTTCACATCGGCATCCTACGAGCAGTACTTC	CASFTSASYEQYF
TRBJ1-2	NA	TRBV20-1	NA	TGCAGTGCTAGTATGGCAGGACCCCTGCTCGATGGCTACACCTTC	CSASMAGPLLDGYTF
TRBJ1-5	NA	TRBV24-1	NA	TGTGCCACCAGTGAGGACAGTAATCAGCCCCAGCATTTT	CATSEDSNQPQHF
TRBJ1-2	NA	TRBV4-3	TRBD1	TGCGCCAGCAGCACAGGGGCCGGTGGCTACACCTTC	CASSTGAGGYTF
TRBJ2-7	few	TRBV7-2	NA	TGTGCCAGCAGCTTAGGTGGGATCTACGAGCAGTACTTC	CASSLGGIYEQYF
TRBJ2-3	NA	TRBV24-1	NA	TGTGCCACCAGTGATCGACAGAGCACAGATACGCAGTATTTT	CATSDRQSTDTQYF
TRBJ2-2	NA	TRBV24-1	NA	TGTGCCACCAGTGATCCCCTCCAGACAGGGAACACCGGGGAGCTGTTTTTT	CATSDPLQTGNTGELFF
TRBJ1-5	many	TRBV12-3/TRBV12-4	TRBD1	TGTGCCAGCAGCAGGGGGGTGAATCAGCCCCAGCATTTT	CASSRGVNQPQHF
TRBJ1-2	NA	TRBV20-1	NA	TGCAGTGCTAGTGTCCAGGCTCTTACTTGGGGCTACACCTTC	CSASVQALTWGYTF
TRBJ2-3	NA	TRBV2	TRBD2	TGTGCCAGCAGTGCTAGCGGGAGGAGCACAGATACGCAGTATTTT	CASSASGRSTDTQYF
TRBJ2-7	many	TRBV6-1	TRBD1	TGTGCCAGCAGCGATCCGCTCGGCAGGGGGTCAATGTACGAGCAGTACTTC	CASSDPLGRGSMYEQYF
TRBJ1-1	NA	TRBV3-1	NA	TGTGCCAGCAGCCAGCTAGGGAACACTGAAGCTTTCTTT	CASSQLGNTEAFF
TRBJ1-1	many	TRBV7-3	TRBD1	TGTGCCAGCAGCTTATGGACAGGGGGCCATAGCACTGAAGCTTTCTTT	CASSLWTGGHSTEAFF
TRBJ1-3	many	TRBV20-1	NA	TGCAGTGCTAGTACTGGAAACACCATATATTTT	CSASTGNTIYF
TRBJ2-3	few	TRBV19	NA	TGTGCCAGTACTAGTAGTTTTAGCACAGATACGCAGTATTTT	CASTSSFSTDTQYF
TRBJ1-1	many	TRBV9	NA	TGTGCCAGCAGCGCCCGCGAGGGATGGGGGACTGAAGCTTTCTTT	CASSAREGWGTEAFF
TRBJ2-3	NA	TRBV10-3	TRBD2	TGTGCCATCAGGGTAGCGGGGGAAGGCACAGATACGCAGTATTTT	CAIRVAGEGTDTQYF
TRBJ2-4	many	TRBV9	TRBD2	TGTGCCAGCAGCCCCGATCTAGCGGGAGTAGGAGCCAAAAACATTCAGTACTTC	CASSPDLAGVGAKNIQYF
TRBJ2-5	NA	TRBV9	NA	TGTGCCAGCAGCCCCGGGGCAGATGAAGAGACCCAGTACTTC	CASSPGADEETQYF
TRBJ2-2	NA	TRBV5-1	NA	TGCGCCAGCAGCTGGGGCTGTGCGAACACCGGGGAGCTGTTTTTT	CASSWGCANTGELFF
TRBJ1-1	NA	TRBV12-3/TRBV12-4	TRBD1	TGTGCCAGCAGCCCCGACAGGGTCACTGAAGCTTTCTTT	CASSPDRVTEAFF
TRBJ1-3	NA	TRBV15	NA	TGTGCCACCAGCGTCCAATTGTTCTCTGGAAACACCATATATTTT	CATSVQLFSGNTIYF
TRBJ1-2	few	TRBV25-1	TRBD1	TGTGCCAGCAGTAAGGGACAGGACTATGGCTACACCTTC	CASSKGQDYGYTF
TRBJ1-1	NA	TRBV5-1	NA	TGCGCCAGCAGCTTGCACAGCTTGAACACTGAAGCTTTCTTT	CASSLHSLNTEAFF
TRBJ2-1	NA	TRBV15	TRBD1	TGTGCCACCAGCATAAGGACAGGGACTAATGAGCAGTTCTTC	CATSIRTGTNEQFF
TRBJ2-5	NA	TRBV2	NA	TGTGCCAGCAGTTGGGTGACAGAACACCAAGAGACCCAGTACTTC	CASSWVTEHQETQYF
TRBJ1-3	NA	TRBV10-3	NA	TGTGGCCCTGGGAGGCTGTGCTCTGGAAACACCATATATTTT	CGPGRLCSGNTIYF
TRBJ2-5	many	TRBV2	NA	TGTGCCAGCACCAAGGGGCCCTCTCCCGCTAAAGAGACCCAGTACTTC	CASTKGPSPAKETQYF
TRBJ2-7	many	TRBV4-1	NA	TGCGCCAGCGGCAGGGGGGGCGAGCAGTACTTC	CASGRGGEQYF
TRBJ1-2	many	TRBV10-3	NA	TGTGCCATCAGTGACCGCCCGTACGGCTACACCTTC	CAISDRPYGYTF
TRBJ2-3	many	TRBV29-1	NA	TGCAGCGTTCAAGGCACAGATACGCAGTATTTT	CSVQGTDTQYF
TRBJ1-2	many	TRBV19	NA	TGTGCCAGTAGTATGGGCAGGGAGACTAACTATGGCTACACCTTC	CASSMGRETNYGYTF
TRBJ2-3	few	TRBV5-1	NA	TGCGCCAGCAGCTTGGTTATCCGGCAAGGGGCAGATACGCAGTATTTT	CASSLVIRQGADTQYF
TRBJ2-7	NA	TRBV11-2	NA	TGTGCCAGCAGCTTAGTTGGCAGGGGCCTCCGCAACTACGAGCAGTACTTC	CASSLVGRGLRNYEQYF
TRBJ1-1	few	TRBV10-3	TRBD1	TGTGCCACAACGGGGACAGTTGACACTGAAGCTTTCTTT	CATTGTVDTEAFF
TRBJ2-1	NA	TRBV3-1	TRBD1	TGTGCCAGCAGCCAAGCCGGGACAGCATATACGAATGAGCAGTTCTTC	CASSQAGTAYTNEQFF
TRBJ2-1	NA	TRBV13	NA	TGTGCCAGCAGCCAGACTTACTACAATGAGCAGTTCTTC	CASSQTYYNEQFF
TRBJ1-5	NA	TRBV10-3	NA	TGTGCCATCAGGGAGGAGGATGGCAATCGGCCCCAGCATTTT	CAIREEDGNRPQHF